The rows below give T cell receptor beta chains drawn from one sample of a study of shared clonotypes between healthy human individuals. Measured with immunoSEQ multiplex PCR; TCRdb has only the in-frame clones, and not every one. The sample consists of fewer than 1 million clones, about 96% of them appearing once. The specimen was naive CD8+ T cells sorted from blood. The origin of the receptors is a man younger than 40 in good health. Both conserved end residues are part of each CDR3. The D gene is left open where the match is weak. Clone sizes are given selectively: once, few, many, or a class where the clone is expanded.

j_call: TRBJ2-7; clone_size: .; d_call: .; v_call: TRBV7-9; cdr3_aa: CASSSTETHYEQYF; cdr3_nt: TGTGCCAGCAGCTCGACGGAAACGCACTACGAGCAGTACTTC
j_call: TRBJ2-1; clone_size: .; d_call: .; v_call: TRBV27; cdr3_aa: CASSLLGQSDEQFF; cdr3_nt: TGTGCCAGCAGTTTATTAGGCCAGTCCGATGAGCAGTTCTTC
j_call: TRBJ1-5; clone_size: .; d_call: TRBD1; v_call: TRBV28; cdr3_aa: CASRRAQGLGNQPQHF; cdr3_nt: TGTGCCAGCAGACGCGCACAGGGGTTGGGCAATCAGCCCCAGCATTTT
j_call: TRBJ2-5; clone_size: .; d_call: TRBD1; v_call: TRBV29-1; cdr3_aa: CSVTDREETQYF; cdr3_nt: TGCAGCGTAACGGACAGGGAAGAGACCCAGTACTTC
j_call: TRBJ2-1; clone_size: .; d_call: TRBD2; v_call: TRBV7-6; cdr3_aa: CASSQTTSGGEQFF; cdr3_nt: TGTGCCAGCAGCCAAACCACTAGCGGCGGTGAGCAGTTCTTC
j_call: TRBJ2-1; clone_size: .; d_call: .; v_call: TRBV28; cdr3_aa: CASSSGPRGYNEQFF; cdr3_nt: TGTGCCAGCAGTTCGGGGCCACGGGGCTACAATGAGCAGTTCTTC
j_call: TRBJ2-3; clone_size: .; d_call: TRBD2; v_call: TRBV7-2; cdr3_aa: CASSLVAGAADTQYF; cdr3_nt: TGTGCCAGCAGCTTAGTGGCGGGAGCCGCAGATACGCAGTATTTT
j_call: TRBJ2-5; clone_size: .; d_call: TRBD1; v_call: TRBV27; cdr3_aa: CASSSVGTGGLIETQYF; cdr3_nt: TGTGCCAGCAGTTCGGTGGGCACAGGGGGGTTAATAGAGACCCAGTACTTC
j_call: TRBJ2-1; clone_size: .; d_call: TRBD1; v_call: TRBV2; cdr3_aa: CASTQSGGTGYNEQFF; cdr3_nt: TGTGCCAGTACCCAGTCAGGGGGCACGGGATACAATGAGCAGTTCTTC
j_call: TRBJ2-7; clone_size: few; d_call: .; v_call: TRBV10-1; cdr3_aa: CASSEPNSYEQYF; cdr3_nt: TGCGCCAGCAGTGAGCCCAACTCCTACGAGCAGTACTTC
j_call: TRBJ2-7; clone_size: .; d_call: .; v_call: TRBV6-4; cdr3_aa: CASSPGRVSPLAYEQYF; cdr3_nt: TGTGCCAGCAGCCCAGGCAGGGTCTCACCTTTAGCCTACGAGCAGTACTTC
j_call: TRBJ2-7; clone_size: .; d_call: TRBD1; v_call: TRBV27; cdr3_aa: CASSLSVSGTASYEQYF; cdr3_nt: TGTGCCAGCAGTTTATCTGTATCCGGGACAGCATCCTACGAGCAGTACTTC
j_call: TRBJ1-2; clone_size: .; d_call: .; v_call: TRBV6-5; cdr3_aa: CASSTDSYLYGYTF; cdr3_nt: TGTGCCAGCAGTACGGACAGTTACCTCTATGGCTACACCTTC
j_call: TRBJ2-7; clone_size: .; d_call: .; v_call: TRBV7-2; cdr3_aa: CASSSSGEAGTYEQYF; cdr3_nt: TGTGCCAGCAGCTCATCAGGCGAGGCCGGAACCTACGAGCAGTACTTC
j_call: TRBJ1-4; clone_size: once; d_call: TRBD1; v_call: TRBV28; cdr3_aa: CASTPGTGEGTNEKLFF; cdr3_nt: TGTGCCAGCACCCCGGGGACAGGGGAGGGGACTAATGAAAAACTGTTTTTT
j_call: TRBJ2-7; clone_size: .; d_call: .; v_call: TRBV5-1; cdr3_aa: CASSLVGGPHPSYEQYF; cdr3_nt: TGCGCCAGCAGCTTGGTCGGCGGGCCTCACCCGTCCTACGAGCAGTACTTC